A single sample is the source of the 13 T cell receptor beta chains below, sequenced in a study of blood T cell repertoires in COVID-19. Repertoires were generated with immunoSEQ multiplex PCR, while TCRdb's copy carries only in-frame clones and drops some. Of fewer than 300,000 clones listed, around 84% are singletons. The sequencing sample was made of peripheral blood. The receptors here all came from a human donor with COVID-19, enrolled during active disease. The donor label of this sample is uncertain.

This chain uses TRBV20-1 with TRBJ1-2; 8 positions agree with TRBD1. Unmatched junction bases numbered 4, after V lost 6 bases and J lost 10 bases. The CDR3 covers 10 residues. The germline V gene encodes CDR1 DFQATT and CDR2 SNEGSKA (reference sequence). CDR3 nucleotide sequence: TGCAGTGCCGGACAGGGATCCTACACCTTC. It is translated as CSAGQGSYTF.

V usage is TRBV30 and J usage is TRBJ2-1; D perhaps matches TRBD2 (5 bases). V was pared by 2 bases and J by 8 bases, with 10 bases between. The germline V gene encodes CDR1 GTSNPN and CDR2 SVGIG (reference sequence). This CDR3 is 12 amino acids long. DNA for the CDR3: TGTGCCTGGAGTCCGGGAACGGATGAGCAGTTCTTC. Translating gives CAWSPGTDEQFF.

The rearrangement links TRBV5-4 to TRBJ2-3; the D gene is possibly TRBD2 (6 bases). There are 15 residues in the CDR3. V was shortened by 5 bases and J by 0 bases, with 13 bases between the two germline ends. In germline, CDR1 is SGHNT, CDR2 YYREEE (reference sequence). This chain's CDR3 is CASRAGGRSTDTQYF. In nucleotides, the CDR3 is TGTGCCAGCAGAGCGGGCGGCAGGAGCACAGATACGCAGTATTTT.

The chain couples TRBV2 to TRBJ2-3; possibly TRBD1 for D (5 bases). Germline V CDR1 and CDR2: SNHLY, FYNNEI. This CDR3 is built from 14 residues. Trimming stripped 6 bases from V and 2 bases from J, with 12 bases between. For the CDR3, the DNA is TGTGCCAGCAGCAGGGTTCCTAACACAGATACGCAGTATTTT. It encodes CASSRVPNTDTQYF. Using reference TRBV2 and TRBJ2-3 for the parts outside the CDR3, the full variable domain is EPEVTQTPSHQVTQMGQEVILRCVPISNHLYFYWYRQILGQKVEFLVSFYNNEISEKSEIFDDQFSVERPDGSNFTLKIRSTKLEDSAMYFCASSRVPNTDTQYFGPGTRLTVL.

This rearrangement joins TRBV6-5 to TRBJ1-5; TRBD1 might be the D (5 bases). V was pared by 7 bases and J by 9 bases, with 16 bases between. The CDR3 extends over 13 amino acids. Per the germline V gene, CDR1 is MNHEY and CDR2 is SVGAGI. The CDR3 here is CASTEGTPVPQHF. For the CDR3, the DNA is TGTGCCAGCACCGAGGGGACTCCTGTGCCCCAGCATTTT.

J is TRBJ2-3 and V is TRBV5-1; 11 bases agree with TRBD1. Germline loops: CDR1 SGHRS, CDR2 YFSETQ. The trim removed 4 bases at V and 6 bases at J, leaving 7 bases unmatched. There are 15 residues in the CDR3. The CDR3 region has the DNA TGCGCCAGCAGCATAGCCGGGACAGGGGGGGATACGCAGTATTTT. It encodes CASSIAGTGGDTQYF.

To note about this clone: An end of the junction differs from the germline gene, which may be a read error. This sequence joins TRBV9 and TRBJ2-1; a possible D gene is TRBD2 (5 bases). This CDR3 comprises 14 residues. The V gene's germline CDR1 is SGDLS and CDR2 YYNGEE. CDR3 in amino acids: CASSASGIYNGQFF. The CDR3 coding sequence is TGTGCCAGCAGCGCTTCGGGGATCTACAATGGGCAGTTCTTC.

The count of this clone is one. This chain joins TRBV2 and TRBJ1-6; TRBD1 matches 10 bases. Germline V gene sequence: CDR1 SNHLY, CDR2 FYNNEI. V shed 7 bases and J 7 bases; nucleotides not matched to a gene: 1. The CDR3 extends over 13 amino acids. CDR3 amino acids: CASMGQGNSPLHF. In DNA, the CDR3 is TGTGCCAGCATGGGACAGGGGAATTCACCCCTCCACTTT.

V and J are TRBV19 and TRBJ1-1, with D possibly matching TRBD1 (6 bases). The germline V and J ends were trimmed by 5 bases and 3 bases, with 16 bases remaining between them. This CDR3 contains 15 residues. Germline loops: CDR1 LNHDA, CDR2 SQIVND (reference sequence). The CDR3 nucleotides read TGTGCCAGTAGTCAGAGGACAGCGAGAGACACTGAAGCTTTCTTT. Amino acid sequence: CASSQRTARDTEAFF.

This chain uses TRBV6-5 with TRBJ1-1; TRBD1 agrees at 10 bases. The CDR3 length is 15 residues. V trimming: 0 bases; J trimming: 5 bases; junction bases outside the gene matches: 3. CDR1 and CDR2 (germline): MNHEY, SVGAGI. CDR3 protein: CASSYSDRGHTEAFF. In DNA, the CDR3 is TGTGCCAGCAGTTACTCTGACAGGGGGCATACTGAAGCTTTCTTT.

The chain recombines TRBV27 with TRBJ2-7; tentative D call: TRBD1 (5 bases). CDR1 and CDR2 (germline): MNHEY, SMNVEV (reference sequence). The CDR3 is made up of 13 amino acids. The V end was cut by 5 bases, the J end by 1 base, with 9 bases between. This CDR3 reads CASSPGASYEQYF. The CDR3 DNA follows: TGTGCCAGCAGTCCTGGGGCGTCCTACGAGCAGTACTTC.

This chain links TRBV5-6 with TRBJ1-5; 11 bases match TRBD1. The CDR3 has 15 residues. The germline gives CDR1 SGHDT, CDR2 YYEEEE. With 4 bases clipped from V and 6 bases from J, the junction kept 6 bases outside the gene matches. The DNA of the CDR3 is TGTGCCAGCAGCCGGACAGGGGGCGAGGGTCAGCCCCAGCATTTT. This codes for CASSRTGGEGQPQHF.

The rearrangement uses TRBV3-1 (or the pseudogene TRBV3-2) and TRBJ2-7; the match to TRBD2 covers 8 bases. CDR3 length: 15 residues. Trimming cost V 1 base and J 2 bases; bases outside gene matches: 4. CDR1 is LGHDT and CDR2 is YNNKEL in the germline V gene (reference sequence). The CDR3 region has the DNA TGTGCCAGCAGCCAAGTCGGGAGGGCCCCCTACGAGCAGTACTTC. Translation gives CASSQVGRAPYEQYF.